The 18 T cell receptor beta chains reported below all come from one sample, sequenced in a study of cytotoxic CD8 clonotypes in ibrutinib-treated CLL (dated by TCRdb to the early 2020s). Taken with the paper, the label for time point translates to: around 2 years on ibrutinib. The library was generated by the immunoSEQ multiplex PCR assay. This immuneACCESS table, as held by TCRdb, lists in-frame sequences with V and J called but not all clones. Of the missing ones, under half trace to an unresolved V gene in checked studies; the others have no known cause. This sample gives 200,000 to 250,000 clones in total; under 75% of them show up just once. The ten biggest clones cover approximately 15% of the sample. The specimen was PBMCs, collected after 24 months of ibrutinib treatment. Every receptor here comes from a human donor with chronic lymphocytic leukemia.

V and J are TRBV9 and TRBJ2-3, with 9 bases lining up with TRBD2. CDR1 SGDLS and CDR2 YYNGEE come from the germline V gene. V gave up 0 bases and J gave up 6 bases; unmatched junction bases: 5. This CDR3 region has 15 residues. The CDR3 loop is CASSVGQREADTQYF. Written as DNA, the CDR3 is TGTGCCAGCAGCGTAGGGCAGCGGGAGGCGGATACGCAGTATTTT.

The chain has TRBV10-3 and TRBJ1-1; 9 nucleotides match TRBD1. The V and J ends lost 8 bases and 7 bases, in that order; junction bases with no gene match: 8. Germline assignment: CDR1 ENHRY and CDR2 SYGVKD. This CDR3 comprises 13 residues. The CDR3: CAIRDRARVEAFF. Here the CDR3 DNA reads TGTGCCATCCGGGACAGGGCGAGAGTTGAAGCTTTCTTT.

V and J are TRBV29-1 and TRBJ2-5, with 7 bases lining up with TRBD2. The CDR3 extends over 13 amino acids. With V trimmed by 7 bases and J by 5 bases, 10 bases remained unmatched. Germline V CDR1 and CDR2: SQVTM, ANQGSEA. The CDR3 loop reads CSARGAGAETQYF. CDR3 coding DNA: TGCAGCGCCCGTGGGGCGGGAGCGGAGACCCAGTACTTC.

The chain recombines TRBV9 with TRBJ2-7, with D unresolved. Germline V gives CDR1 SGDLS, CDR2 YYNGEE. V was trimmed by 0 bases and J by 2 bases, leaving 9 bases between them. The CDR3 is made up of 14 amino acids. The DNA for the CDR3 is TGTGCCAGCAGCGTAGGCGGCAGGACCTACGAGCAGTACTTC. Translation gives CASSVGGRTYEQYF.

DNA for the CDR3: TGTGCCAGTAGTATAGGAGGGAGGGAGACCCAGTACTTC. Encoded protein: CASSIGGRETQYF. The chain links TRBV19 to TRBJ2-5, with a tentative D call TRBD2 (6 bases). CDR1 is LNHDA and CDR2 is SQIVND in the germline V gene (reference sequence). This CDR3 region has 13 residues. Trimming stripped 1 base from V and 5 bases from J, with 8 bases between.

The chain is built from TRBV12-5 and TRBJ2-5; D could derive from TRBD1 or TRBD2 (5 bases each). CDR1 LGHNT and CDR2 FRNRAP come from the germline V gene. The CDR3 consists of 11 residues. Trimming left V 4 bases short and J 5 bases short, with 5 bases between. In nucleotides, the CDR3 is TGTGCTAGTGGTTGGGGGGAGACCCAGTACTTC. This sequence encodes CASGWGETQYF.

The chain employs TRBV6-5 and TRBJ2-1; possible D gene TRBD2, 5 bases. Germline V CDR1 and CDR2: MNHEY, SVGAGI. The ends were cut back, 5 bases at V and 4 bases at J, with 15 bases in the middle. The CDR3 has 15 residues. The CDR3 DNA follows: TGTGCCAGCAGTCCGAGCGGTAACCTTTACAATGAGCAGTTCTTC. The encoded protein is CASSPSGNLYNEQFF.

V usage is TRBV10-3 and J usage is TRBJ2-7, with 7 positions matching TRBD1. The J segment lost 4 bases and the V segment lost 4 bases, leaving 4 bases of the junction unmatched. CDR1 ENHRY and CDR2 SYGVKD come from the germline V gene. CDR3 length: 13 residues. The CDR3 nucleotides read TGTGCCATCAGTGGTGACAGGGCTTACGAGCAGTACTTC. Translated, it gives CAISGDRAYEQYF.

There are a few counts of this clone. The chain has TRBV9 and TRBJ2-1; 8 bases are a match to TRBD2. Germline trimming cut 2 bases from V and 8 bases from J; bases unmatched to any gene: 3. The germline CDR1 and CDR2 sequences are SGDLS and YYNGEE. The CDR3 length is 13 residues. The CDR3 nucleotides are TGTGCCAGCAGCGTGTGGCGGGAGGATGAGCAGTTCTTC. It encodes CASSVWREDEQFF.

V usage is TRBV10-1 and J usage is TRBJ2-5; D tentatively fits TRBD1 or TRBD2 (5 bases each). CDR3 length: 17 amino acids. Per germline, CDR1 WNHNN and CDR2 SYGVQD (reference sequence). The V gene lost 3 bases and the J gene lost 5 bases, with 22 bases spanning the gap. The CDR3 reads CASSESGTQAKGETQYF. Written as DNA, the CDR3 is TGCGCCAGCAGTGAATCCGGGACCCAAGCGAAAGGGGAGACCCAGTACTTC.

This clone was seen only once. The rearrangement joins TRBV27 to TRBJ2-5; no clear D gene. Trimming removed 3 bases from V and 1 base from J, with 6 bases in between. The CDR3 has 13 amino acids. Germline values: CDR1 MNHEY, CDR2 SMNVEV (reference sequence). Written as DNA, the CDR3 is TGTGCCAGCAGTTTTAGTCGCCAAGAGACCCAGTACTTC. Translation: CASSFSRQETQYF.

This chain links TRBV6-5 with TRBJ2-7; D is perhaps TRBD2 (6 bases). The CDR3 is made up of 16 amino acids. Germline values: CDR1 MNHEY, CDR2 SVGAGI. V lost 4 bases, J lost 5 bases, and 21 bases lay in between. CDR3 sequence reads: CASSFLGVTGADEQYF. In DNA, the CDR3 is TGTGCCAGCAGTTTCTTGGGGGTGACGGGAGCCGACGAGCAGTACTTC.

The V gene is TRBV19, the J gene TRBJ1-5, with unresolved D. V was clipped by 4 bases and J by 11 bases, with 15 bases between them. This CDR3 comprises 13 residues. The germline V gene encodes CDR1 LNHDA and CDR2 SQIVND (reference sequence). As DNA, the CDR3 is TGTGCCAGTAGTACCCCACGCTCCCACTCCCAGCATTTT. Residues: CASSTPRSHSQHF.

The chain employs TRBV18 and TRBJ1-1; 7 bases fit TRBD1. The V gene's germline CDR1 is KGHSH and CDR2 LQKENI. Trimming took 1 base from V and 5 from J; bases not matched to a gene: 7. The length of the CDR3 is 15 residues. This CDR3 reads CASSPRGGGKTEAFF. The DNA for the CDR3 is TGTGCCAGCTCACCACGGGGAGGGGGCAAGACTGAAGCTTTCTTT.

J is TRBJ1-5 and V is TRBV9; no clear D. Per germline, CDR1 SGDLS and CDR2 YYNGEE. Trimming took 4 bases from V and 5 from J, leaving 13 bases between them. The CDR3 loop spans 14 amino acids. The CDR3 sequence is CASSNSPADQPQHF. CDR3 coding DNA: TGTGCCAGCAGCAATTCCCCCGCGGATCAGCCCCAGCATTTT.

The chain carries TRBV15 and TRBJ1-3; D perhaps matches TRBD1 (5 bases). The CDR3 runs 16 residues. V shed 6 bases and J shed 0 bases, with 15 bases lying between them. CDR1 is LNHNV and CDR2 is YYDKDF in the germline V gene (reference sequence). CDR3 coding DNA: TGTGCCACCAGGCGGCAGGGCCTATCCTCTGGAAACACCATATATTTT. It codes for CATRRQGLSSGNTIYF.

This clone was found a few times. The chain has TRBV10-3 and TRBJ1-1; D gene unclear. V lost 0 bases and J lost 0, with 11 bases in between. This CDR3 has 16 amino acids. CDR1 and CDR2 (germline): ENHRY, SYGVKD. The CDR3 DNA reads as TGTGCCATCAGTGAGTCAGGTTGGGAAATGAACACTGAAGCTTTCTTT. This sequence encodes CAISESGWEMNTEAFF.

The chain joins TRBV6-5 to TRBJ2-1; TRBD1 agrees at 7 bases. Germline CDR1 MNHEY, CDR2 SVGAGI. J was trimmed by 15 bases and V by 6 bases; bases with no gene match: 11. This CDR3 comprises 12 residues. CDR3 in amino acids: CASSYQGVEWFF. The DNA of the CDR3 is TGTGCCAGCAGCTATCAGGGGGTCGAATGGTTCTTC.